Given below is one T cell receptor beta chain in context. The antigen remains undetermined. The junction departs from germline at one end; a sequencing error may be responsible. CDR3 length: 13 amino acids. Germline CDR1 reads SGHVS; CDR2 reads FQNEAQ. The amount of total RNA extracted per sample was at least 5 micrograms. It was with a sample-barcoded 5' primer and a J-beta primer mix that a second PCR of roughly 7 to 12 cycles was run. In TCRdb, the 5' RACE reads were re-called with MiXCR into one record per CDR3 protein. Counted here are hundreds of thousands of distinct CDR3 sequences, roughly a quarter occurring once; the ten biggest clones make up approximately 3.6%. The data stem from a study of blood T cells in healthy people across ages. Findings and caveats of the study: Per million T cells, the diversity of TCR beta decreased roughly linearly as age advanced.

This same sample was also part of a study on T cells of mothers and their children.

This TCR was sampled from a boy between 2 and 15 years old in good health. The sequencing sample was made of blood. The chain uses TRBV7-8 and TRBJ2-5; D possibly matches TRBD1 or TRBD2 (5 bases each). The CDR3 here is CASTPGRQGTQYF. CDR3 nucleotides: TGTGCCAGCACCCCGGGACGCCAAGGGACCCAGTACTTC.